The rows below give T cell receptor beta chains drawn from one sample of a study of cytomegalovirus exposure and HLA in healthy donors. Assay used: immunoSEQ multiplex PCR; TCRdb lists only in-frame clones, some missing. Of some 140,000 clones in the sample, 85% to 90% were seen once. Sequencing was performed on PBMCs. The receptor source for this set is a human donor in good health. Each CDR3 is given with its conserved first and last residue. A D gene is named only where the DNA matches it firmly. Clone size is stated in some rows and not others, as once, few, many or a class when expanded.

CASSLGLGGQRSPLHF | TGTGCCAGCAGCTTAGGGTTGGGGGGGCAAAGATCACCCCTCCACTTT | TRBV7-8 | - | TRBJ1-6 | -
CASSTSGSLSSYNEQFF | TGTGCCAGCTCAACTAGCGGGAGTCTAAGCTCCTACAATGAGCAGTTCTTC | TRBV18 | - | TRBJ2-1 | TRBD2
CASTGMNTEAFF | TGTGCCAGCACCGGGATGAACACTGAAGCTTTCTTT | TRBV2 | - | TRBJ1-1 | -
CASSQGSSSGNTIYF | TGCGCCAGCAGCCAAGGATCTAGCTCTGGAAACACCATATATTTT | TRBV4-1 | - | TRBJ1-3 | -
CASRSSGSPYNEQFF | TGTGCCAGCAGGTCTAGCGGGAGCCCCTACAATGAGCAGTTCTTC | TRBV28 | - | TRBJ2-1 | TRBD2
CASSEGGIAGTEAFF | TGTGCCAGCAGTGAAGGGGGCATTGCGGGGACTGAAGCTTTCTTT | TRBV2 | few | TRBJ1-1 | -
CASSDASGTSGSNEQFF | TGCGCCAGCAGCGACGCCTCCGGGACTAGCGGGAGCAATGAGCAGTTCTTC | TRBV5-1 | few | TRBJ2-1 | TRBD2
CACSGTAKSNEQFF | TGTGCCTGCTCCGGGACTGCCAAGAGCAATGAGCAGTTCTTC | TRBV7-9 | - | TRBJ2-1 | -
CASSLNDRGSTEAFF | TGTGCCAGCAGCTTGAATGACCGGGGTAGCACTGAAGCTTTCTTT | TRBV7-8 | - | TRBJ1-1 | -
CASTRDRLSNYGYTF | TGTGCCAGCACCCGGGACAGGCTGTCTAACTATGGCTACACCTTC | TRBV9 | - | TRBJ1-2 | TRBD1
CASSPPPANTGELFF | TGTGCCAGCAGCCCCCCTCCCGCGAACACCGGGGAGCTGTTTTTT | TRBV11-3 | few | TRBJ2-2 | -
CASSFSDEQYF | TGCGCCAGCAGCTTTTCGGACGAGCAGTACTTC | TRBV5-1 | - | TRBJ2-7 | -
CAWSRGEAFF | TGTGCCTGGAGCCGGGGGGAGGCTTTCTTT | TRBV30 | once | TRBJ1-1 | -
CAFETGGEEQFF | TGTGCCTTCGAGACAGGGGGAGAGGAGCAGTTCTTC | TRBV10-3 | - | TRBJ2-1 | TRBD1
CASSKQGRETDTQYF | TGTGCCAGCAGCAAACAGGGTCGGGAAACAGATACGCAGTATTTT | TRBV7-3 | - | TRBJ2-3 | -
CASSDRRNEKLFF | TGTGCCAGCAGTGACAGAAGGAATGAAAAACTGTTTTTT | TRBV6-6 | - | TRBJ1-4 | -
CASTQTGTLNTGELFF | TGTGCCAGTACCCAGACCGGGACACTTAACACCGGGGAGCTGTTTTTT | TRBV19 | - | TRBJ2-2 | -
CASSQQQGFGELFF | TGCGCCAGCAGCCAACAACAGGGGTTCGGGGAGCTGTTTTTT | TRBV4-1 | - | TRBJ2-2 | TRBD1
CASSEGTGLRDEQFF | TGTGCCAGCAGTGAAGGGACAGGTTTACGGGATGAGCAGTTCTTC | TRBV2 | - | TRBJ2-1 | TRBD1
CASRWGRSDHEQYF | TGTGCCAGCAGATGGGGGAGGAGCGACCACGAGCAGTACTTC | TRBV2 | - | TRBJ2-7 | -
CASSPRVGETQYF | TGTGCCAGCAGCCCCCGGGTCGGAGAGACCCAGTACTTC | TRBV7-8 | - | TRBJ2-5 | -
CASSEGWTRNQPQHF | TGTGCCAGCAGTGAAGGTTGGACACGTAATCAGCCCCAGCATTTT | TRBV6-1 | - | TRBJ1-5 | -
CASREGSGGEFF | TGTGCCAGCAGGGAAGGGTCGGGAGGGGAGTTCTTC | TRBV25-1 | - | TRBJ2-1 | TRBD2
CASSLAGRGHVNGYTF | TGTGCCAGCAGCTTGGCAGGTAGGGGGCACGTGAATGGCTACACCTTC | TRBV5-4 | - | TRBJ1-2 | TRBD1